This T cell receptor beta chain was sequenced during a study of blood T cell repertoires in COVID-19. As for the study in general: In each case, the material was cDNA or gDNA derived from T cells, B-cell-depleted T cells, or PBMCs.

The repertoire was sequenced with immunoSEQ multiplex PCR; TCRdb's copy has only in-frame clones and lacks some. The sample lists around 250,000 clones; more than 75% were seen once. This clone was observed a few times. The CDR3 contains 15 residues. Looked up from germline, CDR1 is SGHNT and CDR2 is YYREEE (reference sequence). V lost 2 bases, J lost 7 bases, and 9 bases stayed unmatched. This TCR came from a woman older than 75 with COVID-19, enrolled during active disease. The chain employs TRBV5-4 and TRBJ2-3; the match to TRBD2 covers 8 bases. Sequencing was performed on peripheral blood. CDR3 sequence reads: CASSFSSGGRNTQYF. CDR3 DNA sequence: TGTGCCAGCAGCTTCTCCAGCGGGGGACGGAATACGCAGTATTTT. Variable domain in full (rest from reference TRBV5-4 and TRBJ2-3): ETGVTQSPTHLIKTRGQQVTLRCSSQSGHNTVSWYQQALGQGPQFIFQYYREEENGRGNFPPRFSGLQFPNYSSELNVNALELDDSALYLCASSFSSGGRNTQYFGPGTRLTVL.